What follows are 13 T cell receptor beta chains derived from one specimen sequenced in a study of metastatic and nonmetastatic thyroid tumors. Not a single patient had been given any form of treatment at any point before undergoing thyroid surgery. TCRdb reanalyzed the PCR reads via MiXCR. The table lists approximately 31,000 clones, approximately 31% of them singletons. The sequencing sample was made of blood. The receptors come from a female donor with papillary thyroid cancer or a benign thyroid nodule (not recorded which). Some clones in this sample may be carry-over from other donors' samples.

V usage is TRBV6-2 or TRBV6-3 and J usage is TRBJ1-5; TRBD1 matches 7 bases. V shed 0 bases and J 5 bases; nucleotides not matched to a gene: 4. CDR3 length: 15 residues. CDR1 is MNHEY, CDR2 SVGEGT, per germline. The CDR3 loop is CASSYSGQPHQPQHF. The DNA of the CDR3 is TGTGCCAGCAGTTACTCGGGACAGCCCCATCAGCCCCAGCATTTT.

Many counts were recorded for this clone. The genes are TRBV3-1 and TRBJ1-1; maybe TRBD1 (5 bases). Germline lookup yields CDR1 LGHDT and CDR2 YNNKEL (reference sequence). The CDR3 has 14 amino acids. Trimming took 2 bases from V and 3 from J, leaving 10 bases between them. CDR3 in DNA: TGTGCCAGCAGCCAAAGGGGCGCGGACACTGAAGCTTTCTTT. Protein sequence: CASSQRGADTEAFF.

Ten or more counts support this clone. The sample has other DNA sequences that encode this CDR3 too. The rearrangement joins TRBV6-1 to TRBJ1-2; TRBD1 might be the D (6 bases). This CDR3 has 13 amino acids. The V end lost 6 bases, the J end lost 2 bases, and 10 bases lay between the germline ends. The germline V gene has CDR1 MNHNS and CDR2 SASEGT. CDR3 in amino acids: CASSEQGNYGYTF. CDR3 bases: TGTGCCAGCAGCGAACAGGGAAACTATGGCTACACCTTC.

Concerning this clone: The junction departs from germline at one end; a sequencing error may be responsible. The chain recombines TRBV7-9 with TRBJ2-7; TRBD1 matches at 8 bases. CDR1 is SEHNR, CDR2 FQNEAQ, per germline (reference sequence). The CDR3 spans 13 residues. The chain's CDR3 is CASSLAGVTGANF. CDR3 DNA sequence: TGTGCCAGCAGCTTAGCGGGGGTGACAGGGGCGAACTTC.

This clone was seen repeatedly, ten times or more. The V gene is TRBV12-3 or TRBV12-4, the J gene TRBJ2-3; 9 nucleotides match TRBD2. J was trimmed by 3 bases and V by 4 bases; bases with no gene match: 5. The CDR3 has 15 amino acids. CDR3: CASSWWAGGTDTQYF. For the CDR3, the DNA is TGTGCCAGCAGTTGGTGGGCGGGAGGGACAGATACGCAGTATTTT.

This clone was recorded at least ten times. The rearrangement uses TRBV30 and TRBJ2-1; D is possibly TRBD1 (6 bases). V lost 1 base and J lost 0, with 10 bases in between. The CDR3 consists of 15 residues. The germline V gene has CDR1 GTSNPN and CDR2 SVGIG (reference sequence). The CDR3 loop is CAWSGGLGSYNEQFF. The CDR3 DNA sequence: TGTGCCTGGAGTGGGGGGCTAGGCTCCTACAATGAGCAGTTCTTC.

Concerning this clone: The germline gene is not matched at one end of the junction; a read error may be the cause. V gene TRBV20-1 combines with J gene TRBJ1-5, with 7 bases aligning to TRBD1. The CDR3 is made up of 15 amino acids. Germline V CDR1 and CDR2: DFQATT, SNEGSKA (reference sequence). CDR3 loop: CSASRLGQSNQPQNF. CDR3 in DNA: TGTAGTGCTAGTCGGTTGGGACAGAGCAATCAGCCCCAAAATTTT.

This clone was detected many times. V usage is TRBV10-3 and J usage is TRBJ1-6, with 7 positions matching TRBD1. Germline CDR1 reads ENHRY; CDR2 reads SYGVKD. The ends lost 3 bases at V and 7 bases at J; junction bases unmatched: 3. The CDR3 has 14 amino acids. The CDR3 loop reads CAISEGDSNSPLHF. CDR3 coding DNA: TGTGCCATCAGTGAAGGGGACAGCAATTCACCCCTCCACTTT.

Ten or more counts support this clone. CDR3 region: CASSFGLAGGSGANVLTF. The CDR3 DNA reads TGTGCCAGCAGTTTTGGACTAGCGGGAGGGTCTGGGGCCAACGTCCTGACTTTC. The gene calls are TRBV28 and TRBJ2-6, with TRBD2 identical over 15 bases. V gave up 3 bases and J gave up 1 base; unmatched junction bases: 1. Germline V gene sequence: CDR1 MDHEN, CDR2 SYDVKM. The CDR3 sequence is 18 residues long.

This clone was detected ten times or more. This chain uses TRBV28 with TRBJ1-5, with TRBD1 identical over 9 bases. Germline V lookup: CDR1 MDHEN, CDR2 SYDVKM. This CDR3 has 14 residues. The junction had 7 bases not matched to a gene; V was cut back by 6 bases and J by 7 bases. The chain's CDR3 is CASRTVGQGQPQHF. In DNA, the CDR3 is TGTGCCAGCAGGACGGTTGGACAGGGGCAGCCCCAGCATTTT.

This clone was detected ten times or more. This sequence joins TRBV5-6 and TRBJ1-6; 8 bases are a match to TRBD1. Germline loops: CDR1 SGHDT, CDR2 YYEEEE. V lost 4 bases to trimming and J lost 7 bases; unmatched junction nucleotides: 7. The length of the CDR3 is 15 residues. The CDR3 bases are TGTGCCAGCAGCGAGGACAGGGTGATGAATTCACCCCTCCACTTT. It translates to CASSEDRVMNSPLHF. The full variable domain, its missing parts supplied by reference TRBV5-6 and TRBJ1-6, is DAGVTQSPTHLIKTRGQQVTLRCSPKSGHDTVSWYQQALGQGPQFIFQYYEEEERQRGNFPDRFSGHQFPNYSSELNVNALLLGDSALYLCASSEDRVMNSPLHFGNGTRLTVT.

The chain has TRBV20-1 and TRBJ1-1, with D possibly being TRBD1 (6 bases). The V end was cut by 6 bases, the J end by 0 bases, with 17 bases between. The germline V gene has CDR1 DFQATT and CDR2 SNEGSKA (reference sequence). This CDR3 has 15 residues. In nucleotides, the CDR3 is TGCAGTGCCAACTGGGGGGGCAGCGTGAACACTGAAGCTTTCTTT. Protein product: CSANWGGSVNTEAFF.

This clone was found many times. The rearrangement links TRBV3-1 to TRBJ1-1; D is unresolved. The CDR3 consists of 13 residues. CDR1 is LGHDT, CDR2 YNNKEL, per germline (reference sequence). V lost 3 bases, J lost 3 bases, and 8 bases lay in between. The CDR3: CASSQKMDTEAFF. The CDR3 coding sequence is TGTGCCAGCAGCCAGAAGATGGACACTGAAGCTTTCTTT. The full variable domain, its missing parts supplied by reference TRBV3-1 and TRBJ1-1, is DTAVSQTPKYLVTQMGNDKSIKCEQNLGHDTMYWYKQDSKKFLKIMFSYNNKELIINETVPNRFSPKSPDKAHLNLHINSLELGDSAVYFCASSQKMDTEAFFGQGTRLTVV.